This TCR beta chain was recorded in a study of blood T cells in healthy people across ages. The authors ran a second PCR of 7 to 11 cycles using a sample-barcoded 5' primer and a J-beta primer mix. Each CDR3 protein gets one entry after TCRdb re-called the 5' RACE reads with MiXCR. The sample includes roughly 1,300,000 distinct CDR3 sequences, around 59% seen only once; the top ten take about 6.3%. Trimming took 4 bases from V and 5 from J, leaving 10 bases between them. The CDR3 loop spans 12 amino acids. Germline V gene lookup returns CDR1 SQVTM and CDR2 ANQGSEA. The V and J genes are TRBV29-1 and TRBJ2-3, with D perhaps TRBD1 or TRBD2 (5 bases each). Specimen: blood. The sequence was obtained from a man aged 18 to 35 in good health. The CDR3 reads CSVGRAGDTQYF. CDR3 bases: TGCAGCGTTGGCAGGGCGGGAGATACGCAGTATTTT.